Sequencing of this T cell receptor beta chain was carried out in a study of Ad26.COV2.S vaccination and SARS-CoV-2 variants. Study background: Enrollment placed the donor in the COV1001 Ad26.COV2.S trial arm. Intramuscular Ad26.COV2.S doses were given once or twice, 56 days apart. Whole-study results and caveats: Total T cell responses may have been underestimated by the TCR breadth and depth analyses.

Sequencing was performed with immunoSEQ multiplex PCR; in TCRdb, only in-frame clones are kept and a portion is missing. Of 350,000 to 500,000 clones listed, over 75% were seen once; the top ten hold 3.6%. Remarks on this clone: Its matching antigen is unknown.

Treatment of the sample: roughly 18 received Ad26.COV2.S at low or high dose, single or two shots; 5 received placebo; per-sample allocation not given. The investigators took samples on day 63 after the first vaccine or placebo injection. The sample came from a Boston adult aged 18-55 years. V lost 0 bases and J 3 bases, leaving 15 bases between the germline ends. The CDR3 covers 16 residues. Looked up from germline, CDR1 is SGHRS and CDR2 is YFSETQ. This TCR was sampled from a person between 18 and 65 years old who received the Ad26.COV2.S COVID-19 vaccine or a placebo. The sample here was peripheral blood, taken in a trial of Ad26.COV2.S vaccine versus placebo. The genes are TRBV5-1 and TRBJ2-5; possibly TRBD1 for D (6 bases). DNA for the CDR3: TGCGCCAGCAGCTTGGAGGGCCCAGGGGTAGAAGAGACCCAGTACTTC. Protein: CASSLEGPGVEETQYF.